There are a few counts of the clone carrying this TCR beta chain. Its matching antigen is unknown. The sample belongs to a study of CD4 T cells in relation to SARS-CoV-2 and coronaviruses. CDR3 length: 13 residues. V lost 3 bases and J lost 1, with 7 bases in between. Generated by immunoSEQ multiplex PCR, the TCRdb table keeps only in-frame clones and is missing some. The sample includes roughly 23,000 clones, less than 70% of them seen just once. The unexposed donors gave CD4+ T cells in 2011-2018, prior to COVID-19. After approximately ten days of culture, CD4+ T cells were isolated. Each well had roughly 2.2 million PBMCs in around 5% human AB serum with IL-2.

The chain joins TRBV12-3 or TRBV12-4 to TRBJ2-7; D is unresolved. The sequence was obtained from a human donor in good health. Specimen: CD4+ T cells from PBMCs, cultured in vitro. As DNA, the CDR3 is TGTGCCAGCAGTTTTGGAGCTTCCTACGAGCAGTACTTC. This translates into CASSFGASYEQYF.